This entry concerns a single T cell receptor beta chain. The antigen remains undetermined. The data were taken from a study of shared clonotypes between healthy human individuals. Produced via immunoSEQ multiplex PCR; TCRdb's table is partial and in-frame only. This table holds about 2.3 million clones, more than 80% found once. Regarding the study as a whole: Naive subsets tended to show greater estimated richness than memory subsets.

This clonotype was sampled from a man younger than 35 in good health. Some clones in this sample may be carry-over from other donors' samples. Sequencing was carried out using naive CD4+ T cells from PBMCs. The subset was: CD45RA+ positively selected.

DNA for the CDR3: TGTGCCAGCAGTTGGTCACAGAACACTGAAGCTTTCTTT. Its protein product is CASSWSQNTEAFF. The rearrangement joins TRBV2 to TRBJ1-1; D ambiguous. This CDR3 contains 13 residues. Trimming shortened V by 5 bases and J by 1 base, and 8 bases separated the two germline ends. The germline CDR1 and CDR2 sequences are SNHLY and FYNNEI.